This TCR beta chain was captured in a study of blood T cell repertoires in COVID-19. Across the whole study: Sources were T cells, B-cell-depleted T cells, or PBMCs; the material itself was cDNA or gDNA.

This table comes from immunoSEQ multiplex PCR, and its TCRdb copy is limited to in-frame clones, with some not included. There are about 98,000 clones in the sample; less than 85% occur only once, and roughly a tenth lies in the top ten. Sequencing used peripheral blood. The sequence was collected from an older man with active or convalescent COVID-19.

This chain's CDR3 is CAISELGGGYGYTF. CDR3 sequence (DNA): TGTGCCATCAGTGAGCTCGGGGGTGGCTATGGCTACACCTTC. The gene calls are TRBV10-3 and TRBJ1-2; D perhaps matches TRBD1 (5 bases). Trimming removed 2 bases from V and 4 bases from J, with 11 bases in between. In germline, CDR1 is ENHRY, CDR2 SYGVKD. The CDR3 runs to 14 residues.